This TCR beta chain was observed in a study of Graves' ophthalmopathy and Graves' hyperthyroidism. Researchers took RNA transcripts and amplified TCR beta CDR3 regions from them. Following a first-round RT-PCR that used HTBI primers, a second-round multiplex PCR was carried out. From the multiplex PCR reads, TCRdb called clonotypes with MiXCR, one entry per CDR3 protein. Of a few hundred thousand distinct CDR3 sequences in the sample, roughly 17% were seen once. Excluded were patients with other autoimmune diseases, uncontrolled infections, pregnancy or lactation. Thyroid ultrasound, orbital computed tomography, TRAb, serum thyroxine and clinical symptoms formed the basis of diagnosis. This clonotype was seen only a few times. The sequenced sample was peripheral blood. This clonotype was sampled from an adult woman with stable Graves' hyperthyroidism.

CDR3 sequence: CASSYLGSGFSTDTQYF. In nucleotides, the CDR3 is TGTGCCAGCAGTTACCTCGGGAGCGGGTTTAGCACAGATACGCAGTATTTT. The rearrangement joins TRBV28 to TRBJ2-3; maybe TRBD2 (6 bases). V dropped 4 bases and J dropped 0 bases, with 17 bases sitting between them. CDR1 is MDHEN and CDR2 is SYDVKM in the germline V gene. The CDR3 loop spans 17 amino acids.